The text below deals with one TCR beta chain. This sample stems from a study of shared clonotypes between healthy human individuals. Study context: Each donor contributed plates that comprised three CD4 naive, three CD4 memory, two CD8 naive and one CD8 memory.

Positive CCR7 selection of CD45RO-negative cells yielded the naive CD8 cells, and terminally differentiated effector memory CD45RA+ cells were excluded. Sequencing used immunoSEQ multiplex PCR; TCRdb keeps in-frame clones, though not all of them. The sample has about 870,000 clones; 92% are singletons. V lost 5 bases and J lost 0, with 13 bases in between. Germline CDR1 SEHNR, CDR2 FQNEAQ (reference sequence). This CDR3 is 15 amino acids long. The clonotype comes from a man aged 25-45 years in good health. V is TRBV7-9 and J is TRBJ1-1; perhaps TRBD1 as D (5 bases). The sample was naive CD8+ T cells sorted from blood. The CDR3 sequence is CASSEDMRMNTEAFF. CDR3 sequence (DNA): TGTGCCAGCAGCGAGGACATGCGAATGAACACTGAAGCTTTCTTT.